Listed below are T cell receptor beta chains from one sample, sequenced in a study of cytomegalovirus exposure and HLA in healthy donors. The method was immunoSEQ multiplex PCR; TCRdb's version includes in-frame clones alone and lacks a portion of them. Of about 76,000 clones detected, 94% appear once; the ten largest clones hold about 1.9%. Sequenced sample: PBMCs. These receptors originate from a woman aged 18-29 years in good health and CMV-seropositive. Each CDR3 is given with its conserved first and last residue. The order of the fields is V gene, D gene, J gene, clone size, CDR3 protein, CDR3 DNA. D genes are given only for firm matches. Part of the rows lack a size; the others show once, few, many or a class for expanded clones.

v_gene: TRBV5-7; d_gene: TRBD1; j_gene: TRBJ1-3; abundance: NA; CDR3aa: CASSLVGTARNSGNTIYF; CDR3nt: TGTGCCAGCAGCTTGGTGGGGACAGCGAGAAACTCTGGAAACACCATATATTTT
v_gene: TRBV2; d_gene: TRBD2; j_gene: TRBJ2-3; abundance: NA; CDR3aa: CASSERAGGPSSTQYF; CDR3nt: TGTGCCAGCAGTGAGAGGGCGGGGGGGCCGTCGTCTACGCAGTATTTT
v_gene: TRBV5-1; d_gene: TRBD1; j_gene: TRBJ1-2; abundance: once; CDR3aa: CASSLTGGDGYTF; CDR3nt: TGCGCCAGCAGCCTGACAGGGGGCGATGGCTACACCTTC
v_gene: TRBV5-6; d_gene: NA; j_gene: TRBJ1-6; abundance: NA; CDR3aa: CASSFYRSSYNSPLHF; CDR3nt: TGTGCCAGCAGCTTCTACCGGAGCTCCTATAATTCACCCCTCCACTTT
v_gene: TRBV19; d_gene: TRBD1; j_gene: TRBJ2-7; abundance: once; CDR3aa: CASSKDRGGYEQYF; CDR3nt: TGTGCCAGTAGTAAGGACAGGGGAGGGTACGAGCAGTACTTC
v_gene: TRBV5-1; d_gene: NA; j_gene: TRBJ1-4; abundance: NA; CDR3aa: CASSASNGGGSHEKLFF; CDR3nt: TGCGCCAGCAGCGCCTCAAACGGAGGAGGTTCCCATGAAAAACTGTTTTTT
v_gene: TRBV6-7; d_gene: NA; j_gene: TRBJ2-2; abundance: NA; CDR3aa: CASSYSSAGKTGELFF; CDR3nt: TGTGCCAGCAGTTACTCGTCGGCAGGGAAGACCGGGGAGCTGTTTTTT
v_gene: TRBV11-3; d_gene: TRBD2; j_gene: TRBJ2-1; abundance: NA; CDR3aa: CASSLDGTSGGAFLDEQFF; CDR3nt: TGTGCCAGCAGCTTAGATGGGACTAGCGGGGGGGCTTTCTTGGATGAGCAGTTCTTC
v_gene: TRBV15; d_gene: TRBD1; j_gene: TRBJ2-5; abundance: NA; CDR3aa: CATSSDYGQVGETQYF; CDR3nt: TGTGCCACCAGCAGTGATTACGGACAGGTGGGAGAGACCCAGTACTTC
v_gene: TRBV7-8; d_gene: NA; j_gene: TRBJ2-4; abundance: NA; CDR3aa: CASSSQHTTAPIAKNIQYF; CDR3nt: TGTGCCAGCAGCTCCCAACACACGACAGCACCAATAGCCAAAAACATTCAGTACTTC
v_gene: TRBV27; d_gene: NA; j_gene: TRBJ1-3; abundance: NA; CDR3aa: CASSPHSGNTIYF; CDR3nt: TGTGCCAGCAGTCCACACTCTGGAAACACCATATATTTT
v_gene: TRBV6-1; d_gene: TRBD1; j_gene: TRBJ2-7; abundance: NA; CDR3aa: CASSEGTGVNFYEQYF; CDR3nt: TGTGCCAGCAGTGAGGGGACAGGGGTTAACTTTTACGAGCAGTACTTC
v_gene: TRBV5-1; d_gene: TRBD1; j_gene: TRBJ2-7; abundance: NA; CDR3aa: CASSSRGDRPYEQYF; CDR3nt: TGCGCCAGCAGCTCCAGAGGGGACAGACCCTACGAGCAGTACTTC
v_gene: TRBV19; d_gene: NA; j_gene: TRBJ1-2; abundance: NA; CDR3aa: CASSIDLAWSGGYTF; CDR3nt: TGTGCCAGTAGTATAGATCTAGCCTGGAGCGGTGGCTACACCTTC
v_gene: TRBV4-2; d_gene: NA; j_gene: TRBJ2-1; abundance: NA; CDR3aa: CASSQDPEGVLTYNEQFF; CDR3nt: TGTGCCAGCAGCCAAGATCCCGAAGGAGTCCTGACCTACAATGAGCAGTTCTTC